This record looks at one T cell receptor beta chain sequence and its context. Original data processing: By means of reference gene primer amplification, nucleated cell counts were estimated. The assay was immunoSEQ multiplex PCR, and TCRdb's table has in-frame clones only and misses some. Clone size and the V and J calls come from that table; the DNA yielded D and trimming. This sample has some 260,000 clones, with about 88% found just once. The record originates from a study of blood T cell repertoires in COVID-19. Study at large: Researchers got acute and convalescent COVID-19 samples from the United States, Italy and Spain. From T cells, B-cell-depleted T cells, or PBMCs came the material, which was cDNA or gDNA.

The germline V gene has CDR1 ENHRY and CDR2 SYGVKD. Losses at the gene ends were 2 bases for V and 8 bases for J; bases not matched to a gene: 7. The CDR3 spans 15 residues. The chain recombines TRBV10-3 with TRBJ2-4; 9 bases are a match to TRBD2. Specimen: peripheral blood. The TCR comes from a middle-aged woman who had recovered from COVID-19. DNA of the CDR3: TGTGCCATCAGTGAGGGAGCGGGAGGAGGTGACATTCAGTACTTC. It specifies CAISEGAGGGDIQYF.